Given below is one T cell receptor (beta chain) in context. This sample is part of a study of shared clonotypes between healthy human individuals. Naive CD8 cells were CD45RO-negative, positively selected for CCR7, excluding terminally differentiated effector memory CD45RA+ cells. All donors were Caucasian adults living in Nashville, Tennessee. Sequenced by immunoSEQ multiplex PCR; TCRdb stores in-frame clones only, minus some. The profile shows roughly 770,000 clones, around 96% of them singletons. The CDR3 covers 13 residues. The germline CDR1 and CDR2 sequences are SGHRS and YFSETQ. J lost 3 bases, V lost 5 bases, and 3 bases had no gene match.

Sequenced: naive CD8+ T cells sorted from blood. This clonotype originated in a man younger than 40 in good health. V and J are TRBV5-1 and TRBJ2-3; 7 bases align to TRBD2. The CDR3 is CASRSGVTDTQYF. DNA for the CDR3: TGCGCCAGCAGGAGCGGGGTTACAGATACGCAGTATTTT.